This T cell receptor beta chain was obtained from a study of beta chain features in type 1 diabetes. Concerning this clone itself: Its antigen is not identified.

Study outcomes and limitations: More deletions and fewer insertions at VDJ junctions were found in patients with type 1 diabetes. Moderate but significant shortening of TCRB CDR3s was recorded in all four CD4+ subsets from Type 1 diabetes patients.

Stem cell-like memory, regulatory, central memory and naive CD4+ cells were sorted via CD45RO/CCR7/CD25/CD127/CD95/CD27. Every sorted population was more than 98% pure. Investigators reverse transcribed all isolated RNA, so they sequenced expressed TCRB transcripts. Profiling relied on immunoSEQ multiplex PCR, and the TCRdb table lists in-frame clones only, not all of them. In the table there are a few hundred thousand clones, roughly 9.8% of which are singletons. Sequencing was done on a sample of central memory CD4+ T cells from blood. The TCR was taken from a man aged 30-40 years with type 1 diabetes.

For the CDR3, the DNA is TGTGCCAGCAGTCCTACCTTAGTAGATACGCAGTATTTT. Translated: CASSPTLVDTQYF. The V and J genes are TRBV5-4 and TRBJ2-3; D is undetermined. V lost 5 bases to trimming and J lost 5 bases, with 12 bases between them. CDR3 length: 13 residues. Germline V gene data show CDR1 as SGHNT and CDR2 as YYREEE (reference sequence). The full variable domain, rest sourced from reference TRBV5-4 and TRBJ2-3, is ETGVTQSPTHLIKTRGQQVTLRCSSQSGHNTVSWYQQALGQGPQFIFQYYREEENGRGNFPPRFSGLQFPNYSSELNVNALELDDSALYLCASSPTLVDTQYFGPGTRLTVL.